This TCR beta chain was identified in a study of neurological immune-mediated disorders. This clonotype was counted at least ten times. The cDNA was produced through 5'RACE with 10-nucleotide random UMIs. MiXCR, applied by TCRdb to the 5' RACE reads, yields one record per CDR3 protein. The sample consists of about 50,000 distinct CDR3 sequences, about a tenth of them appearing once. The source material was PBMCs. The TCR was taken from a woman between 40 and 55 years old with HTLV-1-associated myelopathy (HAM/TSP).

CDR3 coding DNA: TGTGCCAGCAGTGATTTACTAGGCAATGAGCAGTTCTTC. The encoded protein is CASSDLLGNEQFF. The chain is built from TRBV2 and TRBJ2-1; possible D gene TRBD2, 5 bases. The CDR3 length is 13 residues. CDR1 SNHLY and CDR2 FYNNEI come from the germline V gene. The V end lost 3 bases, the J end lost 6 bases, and 9 bases lay between the germline ends.